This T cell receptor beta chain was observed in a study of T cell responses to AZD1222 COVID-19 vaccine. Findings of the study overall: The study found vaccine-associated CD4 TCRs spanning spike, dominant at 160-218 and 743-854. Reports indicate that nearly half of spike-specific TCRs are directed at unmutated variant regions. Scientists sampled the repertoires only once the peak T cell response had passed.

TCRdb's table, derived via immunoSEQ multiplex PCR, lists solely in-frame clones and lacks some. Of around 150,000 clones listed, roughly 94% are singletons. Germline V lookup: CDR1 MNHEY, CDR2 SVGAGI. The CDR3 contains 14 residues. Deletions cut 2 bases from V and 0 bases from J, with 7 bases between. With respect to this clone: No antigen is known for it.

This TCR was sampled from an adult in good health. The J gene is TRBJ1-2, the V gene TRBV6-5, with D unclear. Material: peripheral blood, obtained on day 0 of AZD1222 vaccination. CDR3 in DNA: TGTGCCAGCAGTTACACAGACACTAACTATGGCTACACCTTC. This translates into CASSYTDTNYGYTF.